These 20 T cell receptor beta chains originate from one sample sequenced in a study of shared clonotypes between healthy human individuals. Only in-frame clones appear in the TCRdb table, and some are missing; sequencing was by immunoSEQ multiplex PCR. The data contain 600,000 or so clones, 98% of them singletons. In the naive CD8 group, cells lacked CD45RO and were positively selected for CCR7, so terminally differentiated effector memory CD45RA+ cells were left out. Source material: naive CD8+ T cells sorted from blood. Receptors were obtained from a man between 25 and 39 years old in good health.

This sequence joins TRBV5-5 and TRBJ1-1; 9 nucleotides line up with TRBD1. With 0 bases clipped from V and 0 bases from J, the junction kept 0 bases outside the gene matches. Per the germline V gene, CDR1 is SGHKS and CDR2 is YYEKEE (reference sequence). This CDR3 contains 15 residues. CDR3 bases: TGTGCCAGCAGCTTGGACAGGGGGCTGAACACTGAAGCTTTCTTT. This sequence encodes CASSLDRGLNTEAFF. Using reference TRBV5-5 and TRBJ1-1 for the parts outside the CDR3, the full variable domain is DAGVTQSPTHLIKTRGQQVTLRCSPISGHKSVSWYQQVLGQGPQFIFQYYEKEERGRGNFPDRFSARQFPNYSSELNVNALLLGDSALYLCASSLDRGLNTEAFFGQGTRLTVV.

The chain is built from TRBV7-9 and TRBJ1-5; 7 bases fit TRBD1. Germline trimming cut 3 bases from V and 2 bases from J; bases unmatched to any gene: 10. CDR3 length equals 17 residues. CDR1 is SEHNR, CDR2 FQNEAQ, per germline (reference sequence). CDR3 nucleotide sequence: TGTGCCAGCAGCTTGGATAGACAGGGCGTCGGCAATCAGCCCCAGCATTTT. Translating gives CASSLDRQGVGNQPQHF.

The chain employs TRBV5-5 and TRBJ1-3; D call uncertain. Germline V gene sequence: CDR1 SGHKS, CDR2 YYEKEE (reference sequence). The CDR3 has 14 amino acids. Trimming left V 3 bases short and J 0 bases short, with 7 bases between. For the CDR3, the DNA is TGTGCCAGCAGCTACTGGGACTCTGGAAACACCATATATTTT. It is translated as CASSYWDSGNTIYF.

The V gene is TRBV11-2, the J gene TRBJ2-7; 10 bases align to TRBD2. CDR3 size: 15 residues. Losses at the gene ends were 4 bases for V and 8 bases for J; bases not matched to a gene: 11. CDR1 and CDR2 (germline): SGHAT, FQNNGV. Here the CDR3 reads CASSSRASGSRKQYF. For the CDR3, the DNA is TGTGCCAGCAGCTCTAGGGCTAGCGGGAGTAGGAAGCAGTACTTC.

CDR3 protein: CASSGLAGGLAYEQYF. Written as DNA, the CDR3 is TGTGCCAGCAGTGGACTAGCGGGAGGTTTGGCCTACGAGCAGTACTTC. The gene calls are TRBV7-2 and TRBJ2-7, with 14 nucleotides matching TRBD2. With V trimmed by 6 bases and J by 2 bases, 6 bases remained unmatched. Germline assignment: CDR1 SGHTA and CDR2 FQGNSA. The CDR3 extends over 16 amino acids.

This clone was counted a single time. J is TRBJ2-2 and V is TRBV7-6; 9 bases match TRBD1. J lost 2 bases, V lost 5 bases, and 9 bases had no gene match. The CDR3 runs 17 residues. The germline CDR1 and CDR2 sequences are SGHVS and FNYEAQ. CDR3 residues: CASSLPRGQGNTGELFF. The CDR3 DNA follows: TGTGCCAGCAGCCTCCCTCGGGGACAGGGTAACACCGGGGAGCTGTTTTTT.

The chain couples TRBV11-3 to TRBJ2-2; D is possibly TRBD2 (5 bases). The length of the CDR3 is 19 residues. The germline V gene encodes CDR1 SGHNT and CDR2 YENEEA. The V gene lost 0 bases and the J gene lost 6 bases, with 23 bases spanning the gap. The CDR3 DNA is TGTGCCAGCAGCTTAGATATCTTGGGGTTGGGCGAGGGCTCCGGGGAGCTGTTTTTT. Translated, it gives CASSLDILGLGEGSGELFF.

The chain recombines TRBV15 with TRBJ2-7; 7 bases are a match to TRBD1. The V gene end was trimmed by 2 bases and the J gene end by 6 bases; junction bases not matched to a gene: 13. CDR1 is LNHNV and CDR2 is YYDKDF in the germline V gene (reference sequence). CDR3 length: 16 residues. The CDR3 sequence: CATSRTISGGSSEQYF. The CDR3 DNA sequence: TGTGCCACCAGCAGAACCATTTCAGGGGGTAGTTCCGAGCAGTACTTC.

The J gene is TRBJ2-1, the V gene TRBV13, with 15 bases identical to TRBD2. Germline V CDR1 and CDR2: PRHDT, FYEKMQ (reference sequence). Germline trimming cut 3 bases from V and 1 base from J; bases unmatched to any gene: 13. CDR3 length equals 21 residues. The CDR3 sequence is CASSFIRGTSGRPRSYNEQFF. DNA of the CDR3: TGTGCCAGCAGCTTTATTCGAGGGACTAGCGGGAGGCCACGATCCTACAATGAGCAGTTCTTC.

This clone has just one count. This chain joins TRBV27 and TRBJ1-1; 9 bases fit TRBD1. V dropped 3 bases and J dropped 1; count of bases not matched to a gene: 6. The CDR3 length is 16 residues. Germline CDR1 reads MNHEY; CDR2 reads SMNVEV (reference sequence). The CDR3 DNA is TGTGCCAGCAGTTTTGATAGGACAGGGGAGAACACTGAAGCTTTCTTT. It specifies CASSFDRTGENTEAFF.

This chain joins TRBV27 and TRBJ2-3; D is uncertain. Germline V CDR1 and CDR2: MNHEY, SMNVEV (reference sequence). The CDR3 is 14 residues long. Trimming shortened V by 2 bases and J by 1 base, and 7 bases separated the two germline ends. CDR3 residues: CASSLNQGTDTQYF. CDR3 DNA: TGTGCCAGCAGTTTAAACCAAGGCACAGATACGCAGTATTTT.

The J gene is TRBJ2-7, the V gene TRBV6-5; TRBD1 is a possible D gene (5 bases). Deletions cut 8 bases from V and 3 bases from J, with 17 bases between. Germline CDR1 and CDR2: MNHEY and SVGAGI. This CDR3 has 14 residues. CDR3 in amino acids: CASGVTAKVYEQYF. In DNA, the CDR3 is TGTGCCAGCGGAGTGACAGCTAAGGTCTACGAGCAGTACTTC.

V is TRBV15 and J is TRBJ2-7; TRBD2 matches 8 bases. Trimming cost V 1 base and J 6 bases; bases outside gene matches: 8. The V gene's germline CDR1 is LNHNV and CDR2 YYDKDF (reference sequence). This CDR3 has 15 amino acids. This chain's CDR3 is CATSRVREGLFEQYF. CDR3 sequence (DNA): TGTGCCACCAGCAGAGTTCGGGAGGGCCTCTTCGAGCAGTACTTC.

The CDR3 DNA sequence: TGTGCCAGCAGCGGACAGGGGACCCCCCTTAGCTCCTACAATGAGCAGTTCTTC. It encodes CASSGQGTPLSSYNEQFF. The chain joins TRBV13 to TRBJ2-1, with 9 bases lining up with TRBD1. Germline V gene lookup returns CDR1 PRHDT and CDR2 FYEKMQ (reference sequence). The CDR3 is 18 residues long. V lost 5 bases to trimming and J lost 0 bases; unmatched junction nucleotides: 11.

The chain joins TRBV29-1 to TRBJ2-1; D gene ambiguous. V was clipped by 4 bases and J by 0 bases, with 10 bases between them. CDR3 length: 14 amino acids. The germline CDR1 and CDR2 sequences are SQVTM and ANQGSEA. CDR3 residues: CSVVAESSYNEQFF. DNA of the CDR3: TGCAGCGTTGTGGCAGAGAGCTCCTACAATGAGCAGTTCTTC.

This sequence joins TRBV7-7 and TRBJ2-7; unclear D gene. The germline V and J ends were trimmed by 1 base and 3 bases, with 7 bases remaining between them. The CDR3 has 13 residues. Per germline, CDR1 SSHAT and CDR2 FNYEAQ (reference sequence). CDR3 sequence: CASSLGFGYEQYF. CDR3 DNA sequence: TGTGCCAGCAGCTTAGGCTTTGGCTACGAGCAGTACTTC.

CDR3 residues: CASSVEGANYGYTF. The CDR3 coding sequence is TGTGCCAGCAGCGTAGAAGGAGCCAACTATGGCTACACCTTC. The V call is TRBV9, the J call TRBJ1-2; D is uncertain. CDR3 length: 14 residues. The germline V and J ends were trimmed by 0 bases and 2 bases, with 8 bases remaining between them. CDR1 and CDR2 from the germline V gene are SGDLS and YYNGEE.

The V gene is TRBV2, the J gene TRBJ2-3; maybe TRBD2 (6 bases). Trimming removed 0 bases at V and 2 bases at J, with 12 bases between. Germline V CDR1 and CDR2: SNHLY, FYNNEI. This CDR3 region has 16 residues. This CDR3 is CASSEAGLRATDTQYF. Written as DNA, the CDR3 is TGTGCCAGCAGTGAAGCGGGACTTCGAGCCACAGATACGCAGTATTTT.

V gene TRBV9 combines with J gene TRBJ1-5, with a possible D match to TRBD1 (5 bases). Germline lookup yields CDR1 SGDLS and CDR2 YYNGEE. With 4 bases removed from V and 6 bases from J, the gap between germline ends came to 17 bases. This CDR3 is built from 15 residues. DNA of the CDR3: TGTGCCAGCAGCACCGCCGGGGCAGCGGGTCAGCCCCAGCATTTT. Translation: CASSTAGAAGQPQHF. The full variable domain, rest sourced from reference TRBV9 and TRBJ1-5, is DSGVTQTPKHLITATGQRVTLRCSPRSGDLSVYWYQQSLDQGLQFLIQYYNGEERAKGNILERFSAQQFPDLHSELNLSSLELGDSALYFCASSTAGAAGQPQHFGDGTRLSIL.

A remark on this clone: Other DNA sequences in the sample encode the same CDR3. The chain uses TRBV27 and TRBJ2-7, with 10 bases matching TRBD2. V shed 6 bases and J 0 bases; nucleotides not matched to a gene: 2. Germline values: CDR1 MNHEY, CDR2 SMNVEV (reference sequence). The CDR3 is made up of 14 amino acids. Here the CDR3 reads CASRLAGGSYEQYF. The CDR3 coding sequence is TGTGCCAGCAGGTTAGCGGGAGGCTCCTACGAGCAGTACTTC.